The clone carrying this T cell receptor (beta chain) rates as medium-sized. No antigen is known for it. The data originate from a study of CD4 T cell repertoires in COVID-19. Antigen-reactive proliferating T cell lines came from CFSE-labeled cells given autologous monocytes and SARS-CoV-2 spike or nucleoprotein. Donors had recovered from mild-to-severe COVID-19. Clones were sequenced by immunoSEQ multiplex PCR, and TCRdb holds only the in-frame ones, with some missing. The sample consists of 1,400 to 1,500 clones, about 17% of them appearing once. CDR1 is LGHDT and CDR2 is YNNKEL in the germline V gene (reference sequence). The V and J ends lost 3 bases and 7 bases, in that order; junction bases with no gene match: 4. CDR3 length: 15 amino acids.

V and J are TRBV3-1 (or the pseudogene TRBV3-2) and TRBJ2-1; the match to TRBD2 covers 12 bases. Specimen: central memory CD4+ T cells, cultured in vitro, collected after recovery from COVID-19. The receptor was derived from a human donor who had COVID-19. The CDR3 spells CASSHRLAGANEQFF. The CDR3 DNA follows: TGTGCCAGCAGCCACCGACTAGCGGGGGCTAATGAGCAGTTCTTC.